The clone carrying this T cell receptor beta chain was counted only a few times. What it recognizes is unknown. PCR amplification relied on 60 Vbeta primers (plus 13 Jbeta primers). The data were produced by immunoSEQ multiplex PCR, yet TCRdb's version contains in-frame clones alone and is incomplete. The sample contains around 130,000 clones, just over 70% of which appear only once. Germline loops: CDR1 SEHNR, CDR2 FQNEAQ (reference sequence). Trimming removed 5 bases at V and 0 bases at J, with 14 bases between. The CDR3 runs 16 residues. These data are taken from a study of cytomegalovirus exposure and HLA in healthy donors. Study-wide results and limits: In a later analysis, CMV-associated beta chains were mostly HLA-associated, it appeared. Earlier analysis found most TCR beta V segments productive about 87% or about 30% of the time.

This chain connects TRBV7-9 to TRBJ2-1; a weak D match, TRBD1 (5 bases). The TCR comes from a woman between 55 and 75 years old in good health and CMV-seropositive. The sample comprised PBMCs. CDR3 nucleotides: TGTGCCAGCAGCCCGACGCAGGGCCGCTCCTACAATGAGCAGTTCTTC. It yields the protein CASSPTQGRSYNEQFF.